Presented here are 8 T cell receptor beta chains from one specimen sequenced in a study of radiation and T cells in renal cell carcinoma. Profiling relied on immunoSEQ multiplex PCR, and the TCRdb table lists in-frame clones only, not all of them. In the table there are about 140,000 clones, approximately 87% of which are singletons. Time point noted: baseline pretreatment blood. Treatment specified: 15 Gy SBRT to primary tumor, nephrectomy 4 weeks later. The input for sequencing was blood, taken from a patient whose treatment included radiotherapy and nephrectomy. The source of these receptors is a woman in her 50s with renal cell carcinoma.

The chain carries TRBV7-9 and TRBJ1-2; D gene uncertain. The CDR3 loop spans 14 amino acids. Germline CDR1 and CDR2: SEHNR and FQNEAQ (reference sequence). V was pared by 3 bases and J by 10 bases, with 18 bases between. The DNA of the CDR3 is TGTGCCAGCAGCTTGACGTTACAGATGGATGACTACACCTTC. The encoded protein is CASSLTLQMDDYTF. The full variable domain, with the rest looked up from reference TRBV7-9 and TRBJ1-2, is DTGVSQNPRHKITKRGQNVTFRCDPISEHNRLYWYRQTLGQGPEFLTYFQNEAQLEKSRLLSDRFSAERPKGSFSTLEIQRTEQGDSAMYLCASSLTLQMDDYTFGSGTRLTVV.

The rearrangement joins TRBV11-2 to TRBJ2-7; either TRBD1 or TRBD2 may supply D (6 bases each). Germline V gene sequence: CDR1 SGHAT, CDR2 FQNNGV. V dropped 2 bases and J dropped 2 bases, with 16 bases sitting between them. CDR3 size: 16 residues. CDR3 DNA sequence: TGTGCCAGCAGCTTACCCGGGGGCACCGGCCCCTACGAGCAGTACTTC. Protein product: CASSLPGGTGPYEQYF.

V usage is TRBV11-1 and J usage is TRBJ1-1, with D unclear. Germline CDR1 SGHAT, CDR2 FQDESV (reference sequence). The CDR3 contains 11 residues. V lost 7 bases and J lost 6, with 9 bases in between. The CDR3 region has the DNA TGTGCCAGCATCCGGGAGTCTGAAGCTTTCTTT. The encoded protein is CASIRESEAFF.

CDR3 sequence: CASSNDRGSYEQYF. DNA for the CDR3: TGTGCCAGCAGTAACGACAGGGGGTCCTACGAGCAGTACTTC. This chain connects TRBV6-6 to TRBJ2-7, with 9 bases identical to TRBD1. CDR3 length equals 14 residues. CDR1 is MNHNY, CDR2 SVGAGI, per germline (reference sequence). V trimming: 5 bases; J trimming: 1 base; junction bases outside the gene matches: 3.

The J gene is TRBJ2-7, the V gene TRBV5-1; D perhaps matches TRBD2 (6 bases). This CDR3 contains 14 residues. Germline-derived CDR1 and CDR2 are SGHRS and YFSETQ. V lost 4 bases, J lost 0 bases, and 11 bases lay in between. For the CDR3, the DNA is TGCGCCAGCAGCCGCGGGACGGCCTCCTACGAGCAGTACTTC. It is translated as CASSRGTASYEQYF.

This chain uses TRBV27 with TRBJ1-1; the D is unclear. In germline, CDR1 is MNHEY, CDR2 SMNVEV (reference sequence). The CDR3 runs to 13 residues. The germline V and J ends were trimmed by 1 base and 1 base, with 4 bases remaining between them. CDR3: CASSLWGNTEAFF. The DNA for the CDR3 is TGTGCCAGCAGTTTATGGGGGAACACTGAAGCTTTCTTT.

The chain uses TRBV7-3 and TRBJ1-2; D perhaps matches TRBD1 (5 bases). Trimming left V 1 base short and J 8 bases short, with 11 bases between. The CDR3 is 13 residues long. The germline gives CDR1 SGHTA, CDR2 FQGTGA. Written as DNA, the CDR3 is TGTGCCAGCAGCTTAAACTCCGAGGGGGGCTACACCTTC. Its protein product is CASSLNSEGGYTF.

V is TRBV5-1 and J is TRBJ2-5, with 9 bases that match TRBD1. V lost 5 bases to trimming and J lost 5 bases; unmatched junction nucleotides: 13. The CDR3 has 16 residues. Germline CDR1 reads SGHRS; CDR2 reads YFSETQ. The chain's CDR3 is CASRQGTGSRGETQYF. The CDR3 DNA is TGCGCCAGCAGACAAGGGACAGGGTCGAGAGGGGAGACCCAGTACTTC.